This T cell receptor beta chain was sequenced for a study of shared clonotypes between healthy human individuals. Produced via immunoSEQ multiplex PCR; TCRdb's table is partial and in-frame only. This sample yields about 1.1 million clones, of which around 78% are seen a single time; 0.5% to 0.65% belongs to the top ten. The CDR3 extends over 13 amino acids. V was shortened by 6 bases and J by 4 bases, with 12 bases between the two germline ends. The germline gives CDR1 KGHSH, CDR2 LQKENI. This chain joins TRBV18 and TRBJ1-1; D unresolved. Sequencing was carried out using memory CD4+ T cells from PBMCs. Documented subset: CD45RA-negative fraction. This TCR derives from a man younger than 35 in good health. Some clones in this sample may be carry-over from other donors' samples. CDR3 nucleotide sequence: TGTGCCAGCTCCTTGTATGTCCGCACTGAAGCTTTCTTT. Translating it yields CASSLYVRTEAFF.